This TCR beta chain was captured in a study of cytomegalovirus exposure and HLA in healthy donors. Overall study results and limits: Three CMV-associated chains were confirmed in vitro to be specific for CMV antigens. Solely CMV serostatus was available to characterize immune exposure.

In the PCR, 60 Vbeta and 13 Jbeta primers were used. Study processing details: Unique TCR beta chains numbered around 80 million in a later analysis, with roughly 10 million shared. TCRdb's copy holds only in-frame clones and misses some; the assay was immunoSEQ multiplex PCR. V and J calls and clone size come straight from that table; D and trimming were deduced from the DNA. The sample lists about 190,000 clones, roughly 74% occurring once. Germline V gene lookup returns CDR1 SNHLY and CDR2 FYNNEI. The CDR3 runs to 14 residues. Between the trimmed V and J ends, which lost 7 bases and 1 base, there was a span of 10 bases. In the case of this clone: Its antigen is currently unknown.

The source of this sequence is a woman aged 25 to 39 in good health and CMV-seropositive. Input material: PBMCs. The V call is TRBV2, the J call TRBJ2-2; no firm D call. The CDR3 is CASMNYLNTGELFF. DNA of the CDR3: TGTGCCAGCATGAACTACTTGAACACCGGGGAGCTGTTTTTT.